Presented here are 30 T cell receptor beta chains from one specimen sequenced in a study of T-cell memory formation after mild COVID-19 (dated by TCRdb to the early 2020s). The library was made by 5' RACE. The instrument given in TCRdb is Illumina NovaSeq 6000. TCRdb itself trimmed the public reads at Q25 with fastp, ran MiXCR and retained productive beta chains. Identical CDR3 protein sequences are pooled into one entry, listed with their most common genes and DNA. Recorded for this sample are roughly 310,000 distinct CDR3 sequences; 15% of them occurred a single time. About a fifth of the sample is held by the ten biggest clonotypes. The sequenced material came from PBMCs or a T cell subset sorted from them (not recorded which). The receptors derive from a young man who had mild COVID-19 (a few samples of this study predate the infection). The sample titles of this study are shuffled in the database, so cell type and time point are left out; the donor was told from shared clones.

This chain links TRBV29-1 with TRBJ2-1, with D possibly matching TRBD2 (6 bases). The CDR3 totals 14 residues. Trimming removed 3 bases at V and 9 bases at J, with 18 bases between. The germline gives CDR1 SQVTM, CDR2 ANQGSEA. In DNA, the CDR3 is TGCAGCGTTGATCGCGGGGACTCCGGAGGTGAGCAGTTCTTC. This codes for CSVDRGDSGGEQFF.

J is TRBJ2-7 and V is TRBV4-2, with D uncertain. The CDR3 extends over 15 amino acids. CDR1 and CDR2 from the germline V gene are LGHNA and YNFKEQ. V was clipped by 0 bases and J by 2 bases, with 11 bases between them. This chain's CDR3 is CASSQDWVSTYEQYF. The CDR3 DNA is TGTGCCAGCAGCCAAGATTGGGTCAGTACCTACGAGCAGTACTTC.

This clonotype came up many times. The chain has TRBV24-1 and TRBJ1-4; a possible D gene is TRBD1 (6 bases). CDR3 length: 16 residues. Germline V gene lookup returns CDR1 KGHDR and CDR2 SFDVKD. V dropped 4 bases and J dropped 8 bases, with 19 bases sitting between them. This chain's CDR3 is CATSEGSRGDGEKLFF. CDR3 DNA: TGTGCCACCAGTGAGGGAAGCAGGGGTGACGGAGAAAAACTGTTTTTT.

This clonotype was counted only a few times. This chain connects TRBV7-3 to TRBJ2-5; 7 nucleotides agree with TRBD1. The CDR3 length is 14 residues. Trimming took 2 bases from V and 5 from J; bases not matched to a gene: 5. The germline CDR1 and CDR2 sequences are SGHTA and FQGTGA. CDR3 sequence reads: CASSLLGGRETQYF. The DNA of the CDR3 is TGTGCCAGCAGCTTATTAGGGGGCAGGGAGACCCAGTACTTC.

This clonotype has just a few counts. This chain links TRBV7-3 with TRBJ2-3; 7 positions match TRBD1. The CDR3 sequence is 14 residues long. V was pared by 4 bases and J by 4 bases, with 5 bases of the junction left unmatched. The germline V gene has CDR1 SGHTA and CDR2 FQGTGA. CDR3 nucleotides: TGTGCCAGCAGCTCCCAGGGACAGTCAGATACGCAGTATTTT. Residues: CASSSQGQSDTQYF. The full variable domain, in which reference TRBV7-3 and TRBJ2-3 provide the parts outside the CDR3, is GAGVSQTPSNKVTEKGKYVELRCDPISGHTALYWYRQSLGQGPEFLIYFQGTGAADDSGLPNDRFFAVRPEGSVSTLKIQRTERGDSAVYLCASSSQGQSDTQYFGPGTRLTVL.

This clonotype was found a few times. V and J are TRBV19 and TRBJ2-1; 7 positions match TRBD1. Germline V CDR1 and CDR2: LNHDA, SQIVND (reference sequence). Trimming took 6 bases from V and 0 from J; bases not matched to a gene: 8. The CDR3 spans 16 residues. The CDR3, as DNA: TGTGCCAGTAGATCCCTAGGGGGCTCCTCCTACAATGAGCAGTTCTTC. This gives the protein CASRSLGGSSYNEQFF.

The rearrangement uses TRBV7-9 and TRBJ2-7, with 8 bases fitting TRBD2. This CDR3 comprises 12 residues. The V segment lost 11 bases and the J segment 3 bases; nucleotides outside the gene matches: 6. Looked up from germline, CDR1 is SEHNR and CDR2 is FQNEAQ (reference sequence). CDR3 loop: CAGSGGDYEQYF. The CDR3 DNA is TGTGCCGGGTCCGGGGGGGACTACGAGCAGTACTTC.

The chain couples TRBV29-1 to TRBJ1-2, with TRBD1 matching 10 bases. From germline, CDR1 is SQVTM and CDR2 ANQGSEA. The CDR3 length is 12 residues. The trim removed 5 bases at V and 7 bases at J, leaving 4 bases unmatched. This CDR3 reads CSVRQGAGGYTF. DNA for the CDR3: TGCAGCGTTAGACAGGGGGCGGGTGGCTACACCTTC.

This rearrangement joins TRBV24-1 to TRBJ1-1; D is ambiguous. The germline V gene encodes CDR1 KGHDR and CDR2 SFDVKD. This CDR3 region has 13 residues. V shed 6 bases and J shed 1 base, with 8 bases lying between them. CDR3 bases: TGTGCCACCAGTCTCGGTCCGAACACTGAAGCTTTCTTT. Amino acids: CATSLGPNTEAFF.

The chain couples TRBV12-3 or TRBV12-4 to TRBJ2-1, with 7 bases matching TRBD2. Unmatched junction bases numbered 8, after V lost 3 bases and J lost 0 bases. The CDR3 is 17 residues long. CDR3 DNA sequence: TGTGCCAGCAGTTTTCAGGGAGGGGTGAGCTCCTACAATGAGCAGTTCTTC. It specifies CASSFQGGVSSYNEQFF.

In this sample, this clonotype turned up many times. The chain recombines TRBV19 with TRBJ1-2; 7 bases are shared with TRBD1. This CDR3 has 15 amino acids. After removal of 2 bases from V and 3 bases from J, the junction contained 6 bases not matched to a gene. The germline V gene has CDR1 LNHDA and CDR2 SQIVND (reference sequence). CDR3 bases: TGTGCCAGTAGTATATCATCTCAGGGGGACTATGGCTACACCTTC. It encodes CASSISSQGDYGYTF. Combining the CDR3 with reference TRBV19 and TRBJ1-2 gives the whole variable domain DGGITQSPKYLFRKEGQNVTLSCEQNLNHDAMYWYRQDPGQGLRLIYYSQIVNDFQKGDIAEGYSVSREKKESFPLTVTSAQKNPTAFYLCASSISSQGDYGYTFGSGTRLTVV.

This clonotype was seen a handful of times. This chain joins TRBV5-5 and TRBJ2-7; TRBD1 is a possible D gene (6 bases). Between the trimmed V and J ends, which lost 4 bases and 2 bases, there was a span of 16 bases. The CDR3 contains 15 residues. Germline V CDR1 and CDR2: SGHKS, YYEKEE (reference sequence). CDR3 sequence (DNA): TGTGCCAGCAGCCCGGGACATACAAGACCCTACGAGCAGTACGTC. Its translation is CASSPGHTRPYEQYV.

The chain carries TRBV2 and TRBJ1-1, with D perhaps TRBD1 (6 bases). The V end was cut by 6 bases, the J end by 4 bases, with 12 bases between. This CDR3 spans 13 amino acids. CDR1 SNHLY and CDR2 FYNNEI come from the germline V gene. The CDR3 protein is CASSRQAGTEAFF. CDR3 in DNA: TGTGCCAGCAGCCGACAGGCGGGCACTGAAGCTTTCTTT.

Only a few counts were recorded for this clonotype. The genes are TRBV29-1 and TRBJ2-5; 7 bases are a match to TRBD2. The ends lost 3 bases at V and 2 bases at J; junction bases unmatched: 6. Germline V gene sequence: CDR1 SQVTM, CDR2 ANQGSEA. The CDR3 is made up of 14 amino acids. This CDR3 is CSVELAGEQETQYF. CDR3 bases: TGCAGCGTTGAGTTGGCGGGGGAACAAGAGACCCAGTACTTC.

This clonotype has a count of ten or more. The chain combines TRBV7-6 with TRBJ2-5; no definite D call. The CDR3 covers 13 residues. Between the trimmed V and J ends, which lost 1 base and 6 bases, there was a span of 9 bases. CDR1 and CDR2 (germline): SGHVS, FNYEAQ. The CDR3 DNA follows: TGTGCCAGCAGCTTAGGGCATTCTCAGACCCAGTACTTC. This sequence encodes CASSLGHSQTQYF.

In its sample, this clonotype was seen a few times. The V and J genes are TRBV9 and TRBJ2-7, with 11 bases that match TRBD1. Losses at the gene ends were 0 bases for V and 11 bases for J; bases not matched to a gene: 19. This CDR3 spans 18 amino acids. Germline V gene sequence: CDR1 SGDLS, CDR2 YYNGEE. CDR3 coding DNA: TGTGCCAGCAGCGTAGCGGACAGGGGGCCTGATCCCCGATCCCCCAAGTACGTC. Protein: CASSVADRGPDPRSPKYV.

This clonotype was recorded a few times. This chain uses TRBV29-1 with TRBJ2-3; a possible D gene is TRBD1 (6 bases). Per the germline V gene, CDR1 is SQVTM and CDR2 is ANQGSEA. The CDR3 is made up of 13 amino acids. The V end was cut by 7 bases, the J end by 2 bases, with 13 bases between. CDR3 DNA: TGCAGCGCCCTACAGGGAGACACAGATACGCAGTATTTT. Residues: CSALQGDTDTQYF.

This clonotype was seen only once. The CDR3 spells CASSQDPKAWDRARVYEQYF. The CDR3 DNA reads TGTGCCAGCAGCCAAGACCCAAAAGCCTGGGACAGGGCGAGAGTCTACGAGCAGTACTTC. This chain links TRBV4-2 with TRBJ2-7; TRBD1 aligns across 9 bases. Per germline, CDR1 LGHNA and CDR2 YNFKEQ. The V and J ends lost 0 bases and 3 bases, in that order; junction bases with no gene match: 18. The CDR3 contains 20 residues.

The sample holds a few counts of this clonotype. This rearrangement joins TRBV11-2 to TRBJ2-7; no reliable D call. Per germline, CDR1 SGHAT and CDR2 FQNNGV. V lost 5 bases, J lost 2 bases, and 4 bases lay in between. The CDR3 contains 11 residues. The CDR3 region has the DNA TGTGCCAGCAGCCATGCCTACGAGCAGTACGTC. It translates to CASSHAYEQYV.

V gene TRBV4-1 combines with J gene TRBJ2-1; D is perhaps TRBD2 (6 bases). The germline V gene has CDR1 MGHRA and CDR2 YSYEKL. This CDR3 region has 14 residues. Trimming took 2 bases from V and 5 from J, leaving 10 bases between them. The CDR3 loop is CASSQPGLNNEQFF. CDR3 coding DNA: TGCGCCAGCAGCCAACCGGGACTGAACAATGAGCAGTTCTTC.

This clonotype was observed many times. The genes are TRBV20-1 and TRBJ2-5; TRBD2 aligns across 8 bases. With V trimmed by 5 bases and J by 2 bases, 7 bases remained unmatched. The CDR3 runs to 14 residues. CDR1 and CDR2 from the germline V gene are DFQATT and SNEGSKA (reference sequence). The CDR3 loop reads CSAPRGARQETQYF. The DNA of the CDR3 is TGCAGTGCTCCGCGGGGGGCCAGGCAAGAGACCCAGTACTTC.

The V gene is TRBV9, the J gene TRBJ2-1; 9 nucleotides line up with TRBD1. The CDR3 consists of 17 residues. CDR1 is SGDLS, CDR2 YYNGEE, per germline. With 1 base clipped from V and 0 bases from J, the junction kept 5 bases outside the gene matches. CDR3 loop: CASSVRQGVGSYNEQFF. The CDR3 nucleotides are TGTGCCAGCAGCGTAAGACAGGGGGTAGGCTCCTACAATGAGCAGTTCTTC.

This clonotype was counted ten times or more. The rearrangement joins TRBV7-2 to TRBJ1-5, with no clear D. V was trimmed by 4 bases and J by 2 bases, leaving 3 bases between them. The germline gives CDR1 SGHTA, CDR2 FQGNSA. The CDR3 loop spans 12 amino acids. The CDR3 spells CASSSGNQPQHF. CDR3 DNA: TGTGCCAGCAGCTCGGGCAATCAGCCCCAGCATTTT.

This clonotype was detected only a few times. V and J are TRBV7-3 and TRBJ2-7; 8 bases are shared with TRBD2. CDR3 size: 16 residues. The ends lost 3 bases at V and 6 bases at J; junction bases unmatched: 13. Per germline, CDR1 SGHTA and CDR2 FQGTGA. The CDR3 spells CASSLAGGAGLSEQYF. The CDR3 DNA is TGTGCCAGCAGCTTGGCCGGGGGGGCAGGACTAAGCGAGCAGTACTTC.

This clonotype was picked up a small number of times. The rearrangement uses TRBV4-1 and TRBJ2-1, with D possibly TRBD2 on 5 matching bases. CDR1 MGHRA and CDR2 YSYEKL come from the germline V gene. CDR3 length equals 16 residues. V dropped 1 base and J dropped 0 bases, with 10 bases sitting between them. This CDR3 reads CASSQVVTSSYNEQFF. CDR3 bases: TGCGCCAGCAGCCAAGTTGTCACTAGCTCCTACAATGAGCAGTTCTTC.

This clonotype has ten or more counts. The rearrangement links TRBV5-1 to TRBJ2-1; D might be TRBD1 or TRBD2, each matching 6 bases. CDR3 length: 16 residues. V lost 2 bases, J lost 2 bases, and 14 bases lay in between. Germline V gene data show CDR1 as SGHRS and CDR2 as YFSETQ. The CDR3 loop is CASSFGGGSTYNEQFF. CDR3 bases: TGCGCCAGCAGCTTCGGAGGGGGGTCAACCTACAATGAGCAGTTCTTC.

As for this clonotype: A junction boundary mismatches the germline segment, possibly from a read error. The rearrangement links TRBV4-1 to TRBJ2-7, with D perhaps TRBD1 or TRBD2 (5 bases each). This CDR3 is 13 amino acids long. Germline loops: CDR1 MGHRA, CDR2 YSYEKL. The CDR3 DNA follows: TGCGCCAGCAGCCAAGTGGGGGTCCTCCCTAATTTTTTC. This gives the protein CASSQVGVLPNFF.

This clonotype was recorded a few times. V is TRBV12-3 or TRBV12-4 and J is TRBJ2-7; 7 nucleotides match TRBD1. The CDR3 is 14 residues long. J was trimmed by 2 bases and V by 4 bases; bases with no gene match: 5. The CDR3 coding sequence is TGTGCCAGCAGTTGGGGACAGAGTCCCTACGAGCAGTACTTC. Protein: CASSWGQSPYEQYF.

This clonotype was seen more than once but under ten times. The DNA of the CDR3 is TGTGCCAGCAGTGATTGGGAGATCTATGGCTACACCTTC. Protein sequence: CASSDWEIYGYTF. This chain connects TRBV2 to TRBJ1-2; no clear D. Trimming pared 3 bases from V and 4 bases from J, leaving 9 bases between. Germline V gives CDR1 SNHLY, CDR2 FYNNEI. This CDR3 has 13 amino acids.

The gene calls are TRBV12-3 or TRBV12-4 and TRBJ2-2, with no clear D. V was shortened by 8 bases and J by 1 base, with 8 bases between the two germline ends. CDR3 length equals 13 residues. CDR3 DNA: TGTGCCAGCTACATAATGAACACCGGGGAGCTGTTTTTT. As protein: CASYIMNTGELFF.